This TCR beta chain was found in a study of blood T cell repertoires in COVID-19. About the study: Material from acute and convalescent COVID-19 was sourced from the United States, Italy and Spain.

The CDR3 is 13 residues long. Original processing notes: From reference gene primer amplification, estimates of nucleated cell counts were derived. The assay was immunoSEQ multiplex PCR, and TCRdb's table has in-frame clones only and misses some. V, J and clone size were drawn from that table, and D and trimming were deduced from the DNA. The table includes some 130,000 clones, nearly 70% detected once. Details on this clone: Mismatch with germline at one junction end may stem from a read error.

Material for sequencing was peripheral blood. The origin of this receptor is a woman between 65 and 79 years old with acute or convalescent COVID-19. The chain is built from TRBV12-3 or TRBV12-4 and TRBJ2-5; TRBD2 matches at 10 bases. CDR3 loop: CASSLAGVETQYF. In DNA, the CDR3 is TGTGCCAGCAGTCTAGCGGGAGTGGAGACCCAGTACTTC.